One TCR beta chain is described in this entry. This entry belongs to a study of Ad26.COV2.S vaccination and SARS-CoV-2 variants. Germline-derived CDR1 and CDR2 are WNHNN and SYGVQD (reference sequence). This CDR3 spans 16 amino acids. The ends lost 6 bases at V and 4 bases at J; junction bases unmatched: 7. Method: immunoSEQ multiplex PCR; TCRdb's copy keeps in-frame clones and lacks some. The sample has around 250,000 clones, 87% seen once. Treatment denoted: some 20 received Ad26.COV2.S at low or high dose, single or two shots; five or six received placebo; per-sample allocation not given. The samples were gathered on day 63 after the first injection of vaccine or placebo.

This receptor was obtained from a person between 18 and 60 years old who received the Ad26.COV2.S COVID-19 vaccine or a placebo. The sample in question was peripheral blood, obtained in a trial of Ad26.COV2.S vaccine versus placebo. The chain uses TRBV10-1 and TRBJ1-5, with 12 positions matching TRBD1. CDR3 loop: CASRRDRGQGNQPQHF. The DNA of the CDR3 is TGCGCCAGCAGGCGGGACAGGGGGCAGGGGAATCAGCCCCAGCATTTT.